The rows below give T cell receptor beta chains drawn from one sample of a study of naive and memory T cell subsets. MiXCR, run by TCRdb on the UMI-ligation and nested PCR reads, gives a single entry per CDR3 protein. This table has over 110,000 distinct CDR3 sequences, 15% to 25% appearing once. The sample was naive CD8+ T cells from blood. These TCRs come from a human donor in good health. Each CDR3 is given with its conserved first and last residue. The D gene is left open where the match is weak. The size of a clone is reported for some rows only, either as once, few or many, or as a class for expanded clones.

d_call	j_call	clone_size	v_call	cdr3_aa	cdr3_nt
NA	TRBJ2-3	many	TRBV6-5	CASSSRTRSDTQYF	TGTGCCAGCAGTTCTAGGACCCGTTCCGATACGCAGTATTTT
TRBD1	TRBJ2-7	NA	TRBV28	CASSLDRGLLEQYF	TGTGCCAGCAGCCTTGACAGGGGGCTGCTCGAGCAGTACTTC
TRBD1	TRBJ1-2	NA	TRBV5-4	CASSTGTGGAYYGYTF	TGTGCCAGCAGCACCGGGACAGGGGGCGCTTACTATGGCTACACCTTC
NA	TRBJ1-1	few	TRBV7-8	CASRLGVYVNTEAFF	TGTGCCAGCAGGCTAGGGGTATATGTGAACACTGAAGCTTTCTTT
NA	TRBJ2-1	NA	TRBV12-3/TRBV12-4	CAAGRGGNEQFF	TGTGCTGCGGGCAGGGGGGGGAATGAGCAGTTCTTC
NA	TRBJ2-1	NA	TRBV6-5	CASIQNNEQFF	TGTGCCAGCATCCAGAACAATGAGCAGTTCTTC
NA	TRBJ2-3	NA	TRBV20-1	CSATVPGLGRDTQYF	TGCAGTGCTACCGTCCCGGGACTGGGCCGGGATACGCAGTATTTT
NA	TRBJ2-7	once	TRBV29-1	CSVGWESYEQYF	TGCAGCGTTGGCTGGGAATCCTACGAGCAGTACTTC
NA	TRBJ2-1	NA	TRBV4-1	CASSQAAPGVDPYNEQFF	TGCGCCAGCAGCCAAGCGGCCCCCGGGGTGGACCCCTACAATGAGCAGTTCTTC
NA	TRBJ1-2	NA	TRBV6-1	CASSEQSYGIYGYTF	TGTGCCAGCAGTGAACAGTCCTATGGGATTTATGGCTACACCTTC
NA	TRBJ1-2	few	TRBV5-1	CASSLAPGGDYGYTF	TGCGCCAGCAGCTTGGCCCCCGGGGGAGACTATGGCTACACCTTC
TRBD2	TRBJ2-1	few	TRBV20-1	CSARGIAGVWNEQFF	TGCAGTGCTAGAGGTATAGCGGGAGTATGGAATGAGCAGTTCTTC